The 30 T cell receptor beta chains in this list originate from one sample, sequenced in a study of T cell repertoires in cytomegalovirus infection. No antigens are known for them. One entry per CDR3 protein, called by TCRdb with MiXCR from the reads. This sample yields 450,000 to 650,000 distinct CDR3 sequences, of which roughly 42% are seen a single time; 48% belongs to the top ten. The material was cultured PBMCs, obtained from culture after CMV antigen stimulation. All receptors derive from a human donor in good health (CMV status not recorded). Some clones in this sample may be carry-over from other donors' samples.

This clonotype has a count of ten or more. The V and J genes are TRBV7-2 and TRBJ1-6; tentative D call: TRBD1 (5 bases). The V gene's germline CDR1 is SGHTA and CDR2 FQGNSA. V shed 3 bases and J shed 8 bases, with 14 bases lying between them. CDR3 length equals 15 residues. DNA of the CDR3: TGTGCCAGCAGCTTGGTGGCAGGGAGTGATTCACCCCTCCACTTT. Protein: CASSLVAGSDSPLHF.

This chain uses TRBV28 with TRBJ2-2, with TRBD2 matching over 7 bases. The CDR3 spans 13 residues. Germline V gene sequence: CDR1 MDHEN, CDR2 SYDVKM. V lost 10 bases to trimming and J lost 7 bases; unmatched junction nucleotides: 9. Here the CDR3 DNA reads TGTGCCAACCATGGGGGGGGAATCGGGGAGCTGTTTTTT. As protein: CANHGGGIGELFF.

This clonotype has just one count. J is TRBJ1-1 and V is TRBV6-6, with 9 bases that match TRBD1. The germline V gene encodes CDR1 MNHNY and CDR2 SVGAGI (reference sequence). The CDR3 is 14 residues long. V trimming: 11 bases; J trimming: 5 bases; junction bases outside the gene matches: 12. DNA of the CDR3: TGTGCCGGGCGGGACAGGGCGGGGAAAACTGAAGCTTTCTTT. Protein: CAGRDRAGKTEAFF.

This clonotype was observed a few times. This sequence joins TRBV6-2 or TRBV6-3 and TRBJ1-1; D not resolved. The V end lost 4 bases, the J end lost 1 base, and 4 bases lay between the germline ends. Germline loops: CDR1 MNHEY, CDR2 SVGEGT. There are 12 residues in the CDR3. CDR3: CASSSRNTEAFF. The DNA for the CDR3 is TGTGCCAGCAGTTCACGGAACACTGAAGCTTTCTTT.

The gene calls are TRBV9 and TRBJ2-3; no definite D call. This CDR3 is 12 amino acids long. The V end lost 0 bases, the J end lost 5 bases, and 4 bases lay between the germline ends. Germline assignment: CDR1 SGDLS and CDR2 YYNGEE. The CDR3 sequence is CASSVDRDTQYF. For the CDR3, the DNA is TGTGCCAGCAGCGTAGATCGAGATACGCAGTATTTT.

This clonotype has more than one count but fewer than ten. The rearrangement joins TRBV20-1 to TRBJ1-2; D gene ambiguous. CDR3 length: 10 amino acids. V was cut by 3 bases and J by 4 bases, with 3 bases left in between. Per the germline V gene, CDR1 is DFQATT and CDR2 is SNEGSKA (reference sequence). The CDR3: CSASTYGYTF. CDR3 nucleotides: TGCAGTGCTAGCACCTATGGCTACACCTTC.

In its sample, this clonotype was seen a few times. The rearrangement links TRBV7-2 to TRBJ2-5, with D perhaps TRBD2 (5 bases). The germline V gene encodes CDR1 SGHTA and CDR2 FQGNSA. CDR3 length equals 14 residues. The V gene lost 5 bases and the J gene lost 1 base, with 11 bases spanning the gap. CDR3 sequence: CASSPQRLQETQYF. The CDR3 coding sequence is TGTGCCAGCAGCCCCCAGCGGCTCCAAGAGACCCAGTACTTC.

V usage is TRBV6-6 and J usage is TRBJ1-4, with no clear D. The CDR3 consists of 13 residues. The V and J ends lost 3 bases and 4 bases respectively, with 6 bases between them. Germline V CDR1 and CDR2: MNHNY, SVGAGI (reference sequence). The CDR3 sequence: CASSYRGNEKLFF. DNA for the CDR3: TGTGCCAGCAGTTATCGCGGTAATGAAAAACTGTTTTTT.

CDR3 nucleotides: TGCAGTGCCGCGACTAGATGGGAGACCCAGTACTTC. It is translated as CSAATRWETQYF. This chain joins TRBV20-1 and TRBJ2-5, with D tentatively TRBD2 (6 bases). V lost 6 bases to trimming and J lost 5 bases, with 13 bases between them. The length of the CDR3 is 12 residues. Germline CDR1 DFQATT, CDR2 SNEGSKA (reference sequence).

DNA for the CDR3: TGTGCCAGTCGGGGGGGCTCCTACGAGCAGTACTTC. This translates into CASRGGSYEQYF. The chain combines TRBV19 with TRBJ2-7, with 8 bases matching TRBD2. The CDR3 contains 12 residues. Trimming took 8 bases from V and 0 from J; bases not matched to a gene: 0. Looked up from germline, CDR1 is LNHDA and CDR2 is SQIVND (reference sequence).

This clonotype came up a few times. This chain uses TRBV7-2 with TRBJ2-5; D is ambiguous. The CDR3 is 13 amino acids. The germline V gene has CDR1 SGHTA and CDR2 FQGNSA. V shed 2 bases and J shed 7 bases, with 11 bases lying between them. CDR3 coding DNA: TGTGCCAGCAGCTTAACGACGGTGGGGACCCAGTACTTC. It yields the protein CASSLTTVGTQYF. Full variable domain (rest looked up from reference TRBV7-2 and TRBJ2-5): GAGVSQSPSNKVTEKGKDVELRCDPISGHTALYWYRQSLGQGLEFLIYFQGNSAPDKSGLPSDRFSAERTGGSVSTLTIQRTQQEDSAVYLCASSLTTVGTQYFGPGTRLLVL.

The V and J genes are TRBV20-1 and TRBJ2-7; weak D call: TRBD1 (5 bases). The CDR3 is 14 amino acids. Trimming left V 0 bases short and J 3 bases short, with 12 bases between. The germline V gene has CDR1 DFQATT and CDR2 SNEGSKA (reference sequence). This CDR3 reads CSARDLVRDYEQYF. CDR3 nucleotides: TGCAGTGCTAGAGATCTGGTCAGGGACTACGAGCAGTACTTC.

J is TRBJ1-5 and V is TRBV28; no reliable D call. The CDR3 totals 14 residues. Deletions cut 6 bases from V and 0 bases from J, with 9 bases between. Per the germline V gene, CDR1 is MDHEN and CDR2 is SYDVKM. For the CDR3, the DNA is TGTGCCAGCAGACGACTTCTTAGCAATCAGCCCCAGCATTTT. It yields the protein CASRRLLSNQPQHF.

The chain combines TRBV7-9 with TRBJ1-2; no firm D call. This CDR3 comprises 14 residues. CDR1 SEHNR and CDR2 FQNEAQ come from the germline V gene (reference sequence). Trimming took off 1 base at V and 5 bases at J, with 11 bases between the two ends. The CDR3 sequence is CASSLGVSRYGYTF. The CDR3 nucleotides are TGTGCCAGCAGCTTAGGCGTCAGCAGATATGGCTACACCTTC.

The chain employs TRBV6-2 or TRBV6-3 and TRBJ2-5; no firm D call. CDR3 length: 13 residues. From germline, CDR1 is MNHEY and CDR2 SVGEGT. The V end lost 6 bases, the J end lost 4 bases, and 12 bases lay between the germline ends. The CDR3 sequence: CASSPVAPETQYF. In DNA, the CDR3 is TGTGCCAGCAGCCCGGTGGCGCCAGAGACCCAGTACTTC.

The genes are TRBV7-6 and TRBJ2-5; D may be TRBD2 (5 bases). Germline V CDR1 and CDR2: SGHVS, FNYEAQ. The ends were cut back, 8 bases at V and 4 bases at J, with 17 bases in the middle. The CDR3 is 14 residues long. CDR3 bases: TGTGCCAGCGCCCGAAGCGGCCGGCGAGAGACCCAGTACTTC. Amino acids: CASARSGRRETQYF.

V and J are TRBV6-6 and TRBJ2-1, with D possibly TRBD2 on 6 matching bases. This CDR3 spans 14 amino acids. V was clipped by 7 bases and J by 2 bases, with 12 bases between them. Germline-derived CDR1 and CDR2 are MNHNY and SVGAGI (reference sequence). The CDR3: CASTQWGAYNEQFF. In DNA, the CDR3 is TGTGCCAGCACCCAATGGGGGGCCTACAATGAGCAGTTCTTC.

The V call is TRBV7-9, the J call TRBJ1-1; 7 bases map to TRBD1. There are 14 residues in the CDR3. J lost 6 bases, V lost 5 bases, and 9 bases had no gene match. Germline assignment: CDR1 SEHNR and CDR2 FQNEAQ (reference sequence). The CDR3 sequence: CASSPQTGAPEAFF. As DNA, the CDR3 is TGTGCCAGCAGCCCGCAAACAGGGGCCCCTGAAGCTTTCTTT.

This clonotype was detected many times. The gene calls are TRBV7-8 and TRBJ1-1; TRBD1 is a possible D gene (6 bases). Trimming removed 1 base at V and 0 bases at J, with 18 bases between. The CDR3 contains 18 residues. Germline V gene sequence: CDR1 SGHVS, CDR2 FQNEAQ. CDR3 DNA sequence: TGTGCCAGCAGCTTAGGGGTGGGGGGGCTGGCGGTGAACACTGAAGCTTTCTTT. Protein: CASSLGVGGLAVNTEAFF.

In its sample, this clonotype was seen a few times. CDR3 residues: CSVGQLYYGYTF. Here the CDR3 DNA reads TGCAGCGTTGGACAGCTCTACTATGGCTACACCTTC. The chain is built from TRBV29-1 and TRBJ1-2; possibly TRBD1 for D (5 bases). CDR1 and CDR2 (germline): SQVTM, ANQGSEA. The CDR3 runs to 12 residues. Deletions cut 4 bases from V and 3 bases from J, with 9 bases between.

This chain links TRBV18 with TRBJ2-4, with D hard to call. The CDR3 spans 13 residues. CDR1 KGHSH and CDR2 LQKENI come from the germline V gene. V gave up 3 bases and J gave up 8 bases, with 11 bases separating them. CDR3: CASSPGLNDIQYF. The CDR3 nucleotides are TGTGCCAGCTCACCCGGGCTAAATGACATTCAGTACTTC.

This chain links TRBV7-9 with TRBJ2-1; 7 positions match TRBD2. The CDR3 extends over 11 amino acids. V shed 5 bases and J 16 bases; nucleotides not matched to a gene: 8. CDR1 and CDR2 (germline): SEHNR, FQNEAQ (reference sequence). As DNA, the CDR3 is TGTGCCAGCAGCCTTAGCGGGCCCCCCTTCTTC. It is translated as CASSLSGPPFF. Looking up the rest from reference TRBV7-9 and TRBJ2-1 gives the full variable domain: DTGVSQNPRHKITKRGQNVTFRCDPISEHNRLYWYRQTLGQGPEFLTYFQNEAQLEKSRLLSDRFSAERPKGSFSTLEIQRTEQGDSAMYLCASSLSGPPFFGPGTRLTVL.

CDR3 DNA sequence: TGCGCCAGCAGCCACCCCCTCCGGGGGGTCGACAATGAGCAGTTCTTC. It is translated as CASSHPLRGVDNEQFF. V usage is TRBV4-1 and J usage is TRBJ2-1; 7 bases agree with TRBD2. This CDR3 region has 16 residues. Germline CDR1 is MGHRA and CDR2 is YSYEKL. V trimming: 3 bases; J trimming: 5 bases; junction bases outside the gene matches: 10.

CDR3 residues: CASSQGPSTNEKLFF. The CDR3 DNA reads as TGTGCCAGCTCACAAGGACCCTCGACTAATGAAAAACTGTTTTTT. V and J are TRBV18 and TRBJ1-4; D ambiguous. Germline V gives CDR1 KGHSH, CDR2 LQKENI. Trimming cost V 4 bases and J 2 bases, with 11 bases left between them. The CDR3 loop spans 15 amino acids.

The gene calls are TRBV11-3 and TRBJ1-1, with a tentative D call TRBD1 (5 bases). V lost 0 bases to trimming and J lost 5 bases, with 10 bases between them. The CDR3 has 14 amino acids. CDR1 is SGHNT, CDR2 YENEEA, per germline. The CDR3 nucleotides are TGTGCCAGCAGCTTAGATTCGGGGGAAACTGAAGCTTTCTTT. Translated, it gives CASSLDSGETEAFF.

The chain combines TRBV7-6 with TRBJ1-2; D gene uncertain. This CDR3 has 14 amino acids. CDR1 and CDR2 from the germline V gene are SGHVS and FNYEAQ. V was shortened by 5 bases and J by 2 bases, with 12 bases between the two germline ends. The CDR3 coding sequence is TGTGCCAGCAGCCCTGCAGAAATAAACTATGGCTACACCTTC. Its translation: CASSPAEINYGYTF.

In its sample, this clonotype was seen a few times. CDR3 residues: CASSLAPTRGTGGAFF. The CDR3 DNA is TGTGCCAGCAGTTTAGCCCCGACACGTGGGACAGGGGGAGCTTTCTTT. The chain joins TRBV12-3 or TRBV12-4 to TRBJ1-1; the match to TRBD1 covers 11 bases. The CDR3 length is 16 residues. V lost 0 bases and J lost 10; bases outside the gene matches: 10.

J is TRBJ1-4 and V is TRBV4-2, with 9 bases lining up with TRBD1. From germline, CDR1 is LGHNA and CDR2 YNFKEQ. After removal of 4 bases from V and 8 bases from J, the junction contained 5 bases not matched to a gene. The CDR3 loop spans 14 amino acids. The CDR3 DNA reads TGTGCCAGCAGCCCCGCGACAGGGGGAGAAAAACTGTTTTTT. Amino acid sequence: CASSPATGGEKLFF.

The gene calls are TRBV12-3 or TRBV12-4 and TRBJ1-5; D remains unclear. CDR3 length: 15 amino acids. Trimming pared 5 bases from V and 0 bases from J, leaving 11 bases between. DNA of the CDR3: TGTGCCAGCAGTCACTCCGGGGTTAGCAATCAGCCCCAGCATTTT. This codes for CASSHSGVSNQPQHF.

The rearrangement joins TRBV6-5 to TRBJ2-2; possible D gene TRBD2, 6 bases. V gave up 6 bases and J gave up 3 bases, with 17 bases separating them. Germline values: CDR1 MNHEY, CDR2 SVGAGI. CDR3 length: 16 amino acids. The CDR3 spells CASSRTSSSYTGELFF. The DNA for the CDR3 is TGTGCCAGCAGCCGCACTAGCAGCTCCTACACCGGGGAGCTGTTTTTT.